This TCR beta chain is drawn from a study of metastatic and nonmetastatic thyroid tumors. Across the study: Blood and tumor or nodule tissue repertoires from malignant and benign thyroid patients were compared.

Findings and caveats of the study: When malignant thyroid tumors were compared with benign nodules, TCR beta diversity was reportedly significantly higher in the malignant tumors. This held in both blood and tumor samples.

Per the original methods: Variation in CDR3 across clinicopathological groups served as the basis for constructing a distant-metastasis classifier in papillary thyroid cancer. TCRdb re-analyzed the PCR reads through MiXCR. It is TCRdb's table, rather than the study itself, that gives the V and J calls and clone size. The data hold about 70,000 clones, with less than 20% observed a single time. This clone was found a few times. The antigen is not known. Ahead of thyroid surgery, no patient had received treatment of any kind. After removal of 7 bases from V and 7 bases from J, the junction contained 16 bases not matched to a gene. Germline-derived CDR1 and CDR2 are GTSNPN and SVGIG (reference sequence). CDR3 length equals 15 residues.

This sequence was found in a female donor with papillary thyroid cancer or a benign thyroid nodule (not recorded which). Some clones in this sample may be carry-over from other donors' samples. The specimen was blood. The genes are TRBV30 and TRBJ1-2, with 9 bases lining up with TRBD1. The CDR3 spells CASPRWDRVDCGYTF. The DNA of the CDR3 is TGTGCCTCCCCGAGGTGGGACAGGGTCGATTGTGGCTACACCTTC. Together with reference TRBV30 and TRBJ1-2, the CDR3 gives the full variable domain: SQTIHQWPATLVQPVGSPLSLECTVEGTSNPNLYWYRQAAGRGLQLLFYSVGIGQISSEVPQNLSASRPQDRQFILSSKKLLLSDSGFYLCASPRWDRVDCGYTFGSGTRLTVV.